Presented here are 25 T cell receptor beta chains from one specimen sequenced in a study of CXCR3-negative and CXCR3-positive naive CD8 T cells. In preparing the TRB cDNA libraries, 5' RACE with UMI labels was used. TCRdb reanalyzed the 5' RACE reads and collapses them to one entry per CDR3 protein, without DNA. The table for this sample gives some 22,000 distinct CDR3 sequences. Sequenced material: memory CD8+ T cells from blood. The source of these receptors is a human donor in good health. Some clones in this sample may be carry-over from other donors' samples.

The CDR3 is CSTHPDASSTDTQYF. This chain uses TRBV29-1 with TRBJ2-3; without DNA, the TCRdb call of TRBD1 cannot be checked. The germline V gene encodes CDR1 SQVTM and CDR2 ANQGSEA. This CDR3 comprises 15 residues.

This chain uses TRBV4-1 with TRBJ2-1; TCRdb picks TRBD1, but there is no DNA to check that call. This CDR3 region has 16 residues. The germline CDR1 and CDR2 sequences are MGHRA and YSYEKL. The CDR3 sequence is CASSHPGDRTNNEQFF.

The chain joins TRBV4-3 to TRBJ2-1. CDR3 length: 14 residues. The V gene's germline CDR1 is LGHNA and CDR2 YSLEER. The CDR3 sequence is CASSQDLAYNEQFF.

This sequence joins TRBV19 and TRBJ1-6; no DNA is available, so the TRBD1 call from TCRdb remains unchecked. CDR1 and CDR2 from the germline V gene are LNHDA and SQIVND (reference sequence). The CDR3 extends over 15 amino acids. The CDR3 sequence is CASSIAPGTNSPLHF.

The chain recombines TRBV29-1 with TRBJ1-2; TCRdb's D call, TRBD1, is unchecked because there is no DNA. The CDR3 sequence is 13 residues long. CDR1 SQVTM and CDR2 ANQGSEA come from the germline V gene. The CDR3 reads CSAGFAANNGYTF.

The chain uses TRBV6-5 and TRBJ2-7; TCRdb selects TRBD1, and the lack of DNA leaves this call unchecked. This CDR3 is 15 amino acids long. Germline CDR1 is MNHEY and CDR2 is SVGAGI. CDR3 sequence reads: CASSQDRGRLYEQYF.

The chain recombines TRBV20-1 with TRBJ2-7; as DNA is missing, the TRBD2 call by TCRdb cannot be tested. Germline V gene data show CDR1 as DFQATT and CDR2 as SNEGSKA (reference sequence). CDR3 length: 14 amino acids. CDR3 loop: CSARGLQVSYEQYF.

This chain's CDR3 is CASSQDGEGAYNEKFF. The chain recombines TRBV4-3 with TRBJ2-1. CDR3 size: 16 residues. The germline CDR1 and CDR2 sequences are LGHNA and YSLEER.

V is TRBV20-1 and J is TRBJ2-5; as DNA is missing, the TRBD2 call by TCRdb cannot be tested. CDR3 length: 13 residues. Germline V CDR1 and CDR2: DFQATT, SNEGSKA (reference sequence). CDR3 region: CSARAVSVETQYF.

V is TRBV29-1 and J is TRBJ2-7. Germline CDR1 reads SQVTM; CDR2 reads ANQGSEA. The CDR3 extends over 11 amino acids. This chain's CDR3 is CSVGTVYEQYF.

The chain uses TRBV9 and TRBJ1-2; checking the TCRdb D call of TRBD1 is not possible without DNA. The germline V gene has CDR1 SGDLS and CDR2 YYNGEE. This CDR3 spans 13 amino acids. CDR3 loop: CASSVTGQRGYTF. Full variable domain (missing parts from reference TRBV9 and TRBJ1-2): DSGVTQTPKHLITATGQRVTLRCSPRSGDLSVYWYQQSLDQGLQFLIQYYNGEERAKGNILERFSAQQFPDLHSELNLSSLELGDSALYFCASSVTGQRGYTFGSGTRLTVV.

The chain carries TRBV7-3 and TRBJ2-2. Germline V lookup: CDR1 SGHTA, CDR2 FQGTGA. The CDR3 totals 17 residues. CDR3 protein: CASSPSQSMVNTGELFF.

The V call is TRBV6-5, the J call TRBJ1-1; as DNA is missing, the TRBD1 call by TCRdb cannot be tested. The CDR3 extends over 12 amino acids. In germline, CDR1 is MNHEY, CDR2 SVGAGI. The CDR3 here is CASSLSGTEAFF.

The CDR3 is CASSYSSGGYEQFF. This chain links TRBV6-5 with TRBJ2-1; TCRdb names TRBD1, which stays unverified in the absence of DNA. The CDR3 length is 14 residues. The germline V gene encodes CDR1 MNHEY and CDR2 SVGAGI.

The chain employs TRBV12-3 or TRBV12-4 and TRBJ2-7; TCRdb designates TRBD1, a call that cannot be tested without DNA. The CDR3 contains 17 residues. CDR3: CASSLSSGREYSYEQYF.

The CDR3 spells CASSPLGGGKLFF. The chain carries TRBV6-5 and TRBJ1-4; TCRdb names TRBD1, which stays unverified in the absence of DNA. The CDR3 spans 13 residues. Looked up from germline, CDR1 is MNHEY and CDR2 is SVGAGI.

The V and J genes are TRBV12-3 or TRBV12-4 and TRBJ2-3. The CDR3 is 11 amino acids. The CDR3: CATQGTDTQYF.

The CDR3 region is CASSQFFSGPQETQYF. J is TRBJ2-5 and V is TRBV4-2; TCRdb gives TRBD1 as the D gene, but with no DNA this cannot be confirmed. The CDR3 runs 16 residues. Germline-derived CDR1 and CDR2 are LGHNA and YNFKEQ.

The V call is TRBV6-6, the J call TRBJ2-7; TCRdb indicates TRBD1, and absent DNA this call remains unverified. CDR1 is MNHNY and CDR2 is SVGAGI in the germline V gene (reference sequence). This CDR3 has 13 amino acids. The CDR3 is CASSNGDSYEQYF.

The rearrangement uses TRBV7-9 and TRBJ2-1; absent DNA, TCRdb's TRBD2 call cannot be checked. This CDR3 contains 16 residues. Germline V gene lookup returns CDR1 SEHNR and CDR2 FQNEAQ (reference sequence). CDR3 residues: CASSFFSGGHYNEQFF.

This chain joins TRBV20-1 and TRBJ2-7; TCRdb names TRBD2, which stays unverified in the absence of DNA. This CDR3 comprises 14 residues. In germline, CDR1 is DFQATT, CDR2 SNEGSKA (reference sequence). The CDR3 here is CSARPGGEYGEQYF.

This chain joins TRBV20-1 and TRBJ2-2. The V gene's germline CDR1 is DFQATT and CDR2 SNEGSKA (reference sequence). This CDR3 has 15 residues. This chain's CDR3 is CSAITAYANTGELFF.

The chain recombines TRBV7-6 with TRBJ2-7; the TCRdb D gene call, TRBD1, has no DNA to confirm it. Per germline, CDR1 SGHVS and CDR2 FNYEAQ. The CDR3 covers 17 residues. CDR3 in amino acids: CASSLSTGGASSIEQYF.

The chain carries TRBV29-1 and TRBJ1-1. Germline CDR1 SQVTM, CDR2 ANQGSEA. The CDR3 contains 12 residues. The CDR3 region is CSVGQMNTEAFF.

CDR3 sequence reads: CASSLVALYTDTQYF. The chain couples TRBV5-1 to TRBJ2-3; TCRdb's D gene call, TRBD1, goes unchecked for lack of DNA. The CDR3 totals 15 residues. Germline-derived CDR1 and CDR2 are SGHRS and YFSETQ. Combining the CDR3 with reference TRBV5-1 and TRBJ2-3 gives the whole variable domain KAGVTQTPRYLIKTRGQQVTLSCSPISGHRSVSWYQQTPGQGLQFLFEYFSETQRNKGNFPGRFSGRQFSNSRSEMNVSTLELGDSALYLCASSLVALYTDTQYFGPGTRLTVL.